In this sample, the clone carrying this TCR beta chain turned up a few times. This sample is part of a study of T-cell memory formation after mild COVID-19. The overall study: TCR clusters were mostly donor specific.

The V and J ends lost 9 bases and 2 bases, in that order; junction bases with no gene match: 7. The CDR3 spans 14 residues. The germline CDR1 and CDR2 sequences are SEHNR and FQNEAQ (reference sequence). TCRdb processed the 5' RACE reads anew with MiXCR; each CDR3 protein has one entry. Among around 200,000 distinct CDR3 sequences listed, around 21% were seen once. Sequencing was done on a sample of PBMCs or a T cell subset sorted from them (not recorded which). This receptor was taken from an adult woman who had mild COVID-19 (a few samples of this study predate the infection). Cell type and time point are not known. This rearrangement joins TRBV7-9 to TRBJ2-7; the match to TRBD2 covers 10 bases. The CDR3 DNA is TGTGCCAGTGTAGCGGGACTAGCGACCTACGAGCAGTACTTC. Its translation: CASVAGLATYEQYF.